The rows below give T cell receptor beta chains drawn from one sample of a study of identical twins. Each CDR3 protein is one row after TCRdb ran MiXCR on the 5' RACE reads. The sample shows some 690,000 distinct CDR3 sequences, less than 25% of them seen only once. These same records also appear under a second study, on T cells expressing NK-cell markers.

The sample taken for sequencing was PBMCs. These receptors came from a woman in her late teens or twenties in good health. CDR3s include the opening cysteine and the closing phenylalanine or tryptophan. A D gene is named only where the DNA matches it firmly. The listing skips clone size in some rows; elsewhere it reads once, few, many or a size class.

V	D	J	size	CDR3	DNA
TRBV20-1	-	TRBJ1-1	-	CSPFDANRNTEAFF	TGCAGTCCCTTCGACGCTAACCGGAACACTGAAGCTTTCTTT
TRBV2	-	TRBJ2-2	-	CASSVSGRNTGELFF	TGTGCCAGCAGTGTAAGCGGGCGAAACACCGGGGAGCTGTTTTTT
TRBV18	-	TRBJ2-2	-	CASSPSAASNTGELFF	TGTGCCAGCTCACCGAGTGCTGCCTCTAACACCGGGGAGCTGTTTTTT
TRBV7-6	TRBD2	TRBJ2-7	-	CASSLTTTSGNYEQYF	TGTGCCAGCAGCCTAACTACTACTAGCGGGAACTACGAGCAGTACTTC
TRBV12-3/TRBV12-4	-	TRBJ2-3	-	CASSRRLVGTDTQYF	TGTGCCAGCAGTCGCAGACTAGTAGGGACAGATACGCAGTATTTT
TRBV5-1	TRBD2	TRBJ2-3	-	CASSLGTSGDYTDTQYF	TGCGCCAGCAGCTTGGGGACTAGCGGGGATTACACAGATACGCAGTATTTT
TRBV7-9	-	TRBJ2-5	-	CASSSVVGTEKDQYF	TGTGCCAGCAGCTCAGTGGTAGGGACGGAAAAGGACCAGTACTTC
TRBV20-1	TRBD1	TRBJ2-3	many	CSATWDRVGDTQYF	TGCAGTGCTACGTGGGACAGGGTGGGAGATACGCAGTATTTT
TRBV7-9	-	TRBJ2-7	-	CASSSPAEQYF	TGTGCCAGCAGCTCCCCAGCCGAGCAGTACTTC
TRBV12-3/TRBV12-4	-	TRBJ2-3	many	CASSCLLMEDTQYF	TGTGCCAGCAGTTGTTTGCTTATGGAGGATACGCAGTATTTT
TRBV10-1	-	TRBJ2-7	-	CASSESSGLEQYF	TGCGCCAGCAGTGAGTCGAGTGGTCTCGAGCAGTACTTC
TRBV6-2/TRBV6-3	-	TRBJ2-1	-	CASSSLISSYNEQFF	TGTGCCAGCAGTTCCCTCATATCCTCCTACAATGAGCAGTTCTTC
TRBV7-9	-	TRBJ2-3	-	CASSWSGQRTDTQYF	TGTGCCAGCAGCTGGTCAGGACAGCGCACAGATACGCAGTATTTT
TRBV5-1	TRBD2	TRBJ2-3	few	CASSTGLAGGSPDTQYF	TGCGCCAGCAGCACTGGACTAGCGGGAGGTAGCCCAGATACGCAGTATTTT
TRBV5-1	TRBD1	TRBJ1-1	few	CASSLSTGDTEAFF	TGCGCCAGCAGCTTAAGTACAGGGGACACTGAAGCTTTCTTT
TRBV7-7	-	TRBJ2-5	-	CASSSLVGLGSETQYF	TGTGCTAGCAGCTCTTTGGTGGGACTCGGTTCGGAGACCCAGTACTTC